This TCR beta chain derives from a study of PD-L1 blockade in urothelial cancer. About the study: Blood was tested 3 weeks (second dose) and 6 weeks into treatment. The median T cell count in blood samples was 141,255.

V was pared by 3 bases and J by 4 bases, with 8 bases of the junction left unmatched. This CDR3 is 16 amino acids long. Germline CDR1 reads MNHEY; CDR2 reads SMNVEV (reference sequence). To note about this clone: Its antigen is currently unknown.

Profiled with immunoSEQ multiplex PCR; TCRdb holds only in-frame clones, not every one. This sample has about 26,000 clones, with about 86% found just once. Locally advanced or metastatic urothelial carcinoma affected all patients. Whole-study results and caveats: Patients who had durable benefit saw their tumor-associated blood clones expand more at 3 weeks.

The genes are TRBV27 and TRBJ1-1; TRBD1 matches 10 bases. The sequence was collected from a man in his 60s with urothelial cancer. The sequencing here drew on PBMCs, taken around atezolizumab (anti-PD-L1) treatment. CDR3 bases: TGTGCCAGCAGTTTGACACGGACAGGGGGAATCACTGAAGCTTTCTTT. This encodes CASSLTRTGGITEAFF.